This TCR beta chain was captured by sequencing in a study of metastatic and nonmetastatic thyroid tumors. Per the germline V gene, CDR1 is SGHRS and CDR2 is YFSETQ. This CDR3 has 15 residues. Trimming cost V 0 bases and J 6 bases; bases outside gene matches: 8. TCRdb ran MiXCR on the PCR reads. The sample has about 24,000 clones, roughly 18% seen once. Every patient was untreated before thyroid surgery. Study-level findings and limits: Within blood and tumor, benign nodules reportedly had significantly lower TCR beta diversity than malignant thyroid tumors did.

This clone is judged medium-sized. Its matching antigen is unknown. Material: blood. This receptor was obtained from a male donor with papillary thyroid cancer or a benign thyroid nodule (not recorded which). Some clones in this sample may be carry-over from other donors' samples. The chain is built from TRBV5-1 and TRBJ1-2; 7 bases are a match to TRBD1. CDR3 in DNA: TGCGCCAGCAGCTTGGAGGGACAGCTGTCGGATGGCTACACCTTC. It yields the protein CASSLEGQLSDGYTF. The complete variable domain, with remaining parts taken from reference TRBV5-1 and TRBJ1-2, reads KAGVTQTPRYLIKTRGQQVTLSCSPISGHRSVSWYQQTPGQGLQFLFEYFSETQRNKGNFPGRFSGRQFSNSRSEMNVSTLELGDSALYLCASSLEGQLSDGYTFGSGTRLTVV.